This entry features one T cell receptor beta chain sequence. The antigen remains unidentified. The sample originates from a study of T cells expressing NK-cell markers. The wider study: CD3+CD56+NKG2C+, CD3+CD56+NKG2C- and CD3+CD56-NKG2C+ T cells, once sorted, supplied the TCR beta repertoires.

UMI-tagged 5'RACE template switching yielded the TCR beta cDNA. Reprocessing the 5' RACE reads, TCRdb reports a single entry for every CDR3 protein and omits DNA. The listing records about 260,000 distinct CDR3 sequences. Whole-study results and caveats: The contribution of dominant NKG2C+ clonotypes to CD8+ T cells in several donors was 1.0-7.0%.

This clonotype was obtained from a woman between 18 and 70 years old in good health. Sequencing input: blood T cells: a sorted CD56 or NKG2C T cell subset, CD4+ or CD8+ T cells, or bulk PBMC T cells (not recorded which).

The CDR3: CASRTGQPDQPQHF. The chain couples TRBV12-3 or TRBV12-4 to TRBJ1-5; the D call from TCRdb, TRBD1, cannot be confirmed without DNA. The length of the CDR3 is 14 residues.